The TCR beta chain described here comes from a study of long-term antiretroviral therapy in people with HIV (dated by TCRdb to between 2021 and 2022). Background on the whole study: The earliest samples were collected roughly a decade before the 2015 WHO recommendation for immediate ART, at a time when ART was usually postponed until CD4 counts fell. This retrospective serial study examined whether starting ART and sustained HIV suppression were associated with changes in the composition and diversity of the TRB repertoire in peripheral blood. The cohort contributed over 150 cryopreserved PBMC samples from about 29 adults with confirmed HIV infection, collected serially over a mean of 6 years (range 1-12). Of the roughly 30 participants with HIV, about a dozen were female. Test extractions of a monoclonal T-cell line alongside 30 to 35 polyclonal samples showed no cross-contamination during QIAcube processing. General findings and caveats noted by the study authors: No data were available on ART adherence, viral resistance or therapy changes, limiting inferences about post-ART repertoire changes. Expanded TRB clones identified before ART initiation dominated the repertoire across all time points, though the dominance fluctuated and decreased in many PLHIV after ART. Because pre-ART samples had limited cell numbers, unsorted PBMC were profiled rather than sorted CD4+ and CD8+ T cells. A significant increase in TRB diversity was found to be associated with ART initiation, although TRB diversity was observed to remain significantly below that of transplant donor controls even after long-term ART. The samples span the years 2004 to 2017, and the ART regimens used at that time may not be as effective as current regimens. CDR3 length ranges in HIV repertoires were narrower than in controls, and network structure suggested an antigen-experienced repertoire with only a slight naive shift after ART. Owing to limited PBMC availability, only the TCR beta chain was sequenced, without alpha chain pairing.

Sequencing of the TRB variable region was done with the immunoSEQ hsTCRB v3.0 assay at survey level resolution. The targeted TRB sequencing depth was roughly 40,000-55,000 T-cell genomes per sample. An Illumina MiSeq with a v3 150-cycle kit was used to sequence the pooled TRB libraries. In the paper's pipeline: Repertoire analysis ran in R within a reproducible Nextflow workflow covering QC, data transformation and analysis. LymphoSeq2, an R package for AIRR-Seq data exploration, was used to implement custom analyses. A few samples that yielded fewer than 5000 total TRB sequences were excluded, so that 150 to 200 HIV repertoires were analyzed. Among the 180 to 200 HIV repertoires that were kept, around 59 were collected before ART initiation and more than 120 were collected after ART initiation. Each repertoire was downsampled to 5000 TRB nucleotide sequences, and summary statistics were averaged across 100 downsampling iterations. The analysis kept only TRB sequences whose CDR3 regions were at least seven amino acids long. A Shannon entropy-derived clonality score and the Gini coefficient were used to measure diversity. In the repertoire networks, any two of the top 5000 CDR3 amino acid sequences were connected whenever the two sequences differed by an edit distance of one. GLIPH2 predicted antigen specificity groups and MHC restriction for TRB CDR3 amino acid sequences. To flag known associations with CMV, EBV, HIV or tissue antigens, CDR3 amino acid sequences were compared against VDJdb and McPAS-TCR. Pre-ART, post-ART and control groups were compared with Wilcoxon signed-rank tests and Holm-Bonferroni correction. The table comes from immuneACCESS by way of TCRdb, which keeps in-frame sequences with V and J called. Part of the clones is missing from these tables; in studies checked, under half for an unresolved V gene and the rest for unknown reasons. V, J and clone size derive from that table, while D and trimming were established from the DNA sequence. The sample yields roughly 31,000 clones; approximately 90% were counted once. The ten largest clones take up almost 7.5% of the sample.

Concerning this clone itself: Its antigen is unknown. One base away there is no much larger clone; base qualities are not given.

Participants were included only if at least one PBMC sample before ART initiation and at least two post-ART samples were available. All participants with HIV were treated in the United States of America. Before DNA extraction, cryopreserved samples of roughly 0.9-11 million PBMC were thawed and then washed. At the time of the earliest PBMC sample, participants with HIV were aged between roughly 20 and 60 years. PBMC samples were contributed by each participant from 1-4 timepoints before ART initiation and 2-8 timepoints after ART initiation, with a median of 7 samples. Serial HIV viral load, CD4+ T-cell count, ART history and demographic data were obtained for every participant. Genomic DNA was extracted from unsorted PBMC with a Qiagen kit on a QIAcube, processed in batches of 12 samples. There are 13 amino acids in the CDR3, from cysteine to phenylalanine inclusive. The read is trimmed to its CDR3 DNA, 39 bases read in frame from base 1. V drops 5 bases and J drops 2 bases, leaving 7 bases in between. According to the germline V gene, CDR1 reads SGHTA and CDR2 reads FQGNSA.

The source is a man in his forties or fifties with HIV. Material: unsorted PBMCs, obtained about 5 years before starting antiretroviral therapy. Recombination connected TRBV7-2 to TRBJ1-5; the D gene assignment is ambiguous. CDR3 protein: CASSPDRNQPQHF. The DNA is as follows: TGTGCCAGCAGCCCAGACCGCAATCAGCCCCAGCATTTT.